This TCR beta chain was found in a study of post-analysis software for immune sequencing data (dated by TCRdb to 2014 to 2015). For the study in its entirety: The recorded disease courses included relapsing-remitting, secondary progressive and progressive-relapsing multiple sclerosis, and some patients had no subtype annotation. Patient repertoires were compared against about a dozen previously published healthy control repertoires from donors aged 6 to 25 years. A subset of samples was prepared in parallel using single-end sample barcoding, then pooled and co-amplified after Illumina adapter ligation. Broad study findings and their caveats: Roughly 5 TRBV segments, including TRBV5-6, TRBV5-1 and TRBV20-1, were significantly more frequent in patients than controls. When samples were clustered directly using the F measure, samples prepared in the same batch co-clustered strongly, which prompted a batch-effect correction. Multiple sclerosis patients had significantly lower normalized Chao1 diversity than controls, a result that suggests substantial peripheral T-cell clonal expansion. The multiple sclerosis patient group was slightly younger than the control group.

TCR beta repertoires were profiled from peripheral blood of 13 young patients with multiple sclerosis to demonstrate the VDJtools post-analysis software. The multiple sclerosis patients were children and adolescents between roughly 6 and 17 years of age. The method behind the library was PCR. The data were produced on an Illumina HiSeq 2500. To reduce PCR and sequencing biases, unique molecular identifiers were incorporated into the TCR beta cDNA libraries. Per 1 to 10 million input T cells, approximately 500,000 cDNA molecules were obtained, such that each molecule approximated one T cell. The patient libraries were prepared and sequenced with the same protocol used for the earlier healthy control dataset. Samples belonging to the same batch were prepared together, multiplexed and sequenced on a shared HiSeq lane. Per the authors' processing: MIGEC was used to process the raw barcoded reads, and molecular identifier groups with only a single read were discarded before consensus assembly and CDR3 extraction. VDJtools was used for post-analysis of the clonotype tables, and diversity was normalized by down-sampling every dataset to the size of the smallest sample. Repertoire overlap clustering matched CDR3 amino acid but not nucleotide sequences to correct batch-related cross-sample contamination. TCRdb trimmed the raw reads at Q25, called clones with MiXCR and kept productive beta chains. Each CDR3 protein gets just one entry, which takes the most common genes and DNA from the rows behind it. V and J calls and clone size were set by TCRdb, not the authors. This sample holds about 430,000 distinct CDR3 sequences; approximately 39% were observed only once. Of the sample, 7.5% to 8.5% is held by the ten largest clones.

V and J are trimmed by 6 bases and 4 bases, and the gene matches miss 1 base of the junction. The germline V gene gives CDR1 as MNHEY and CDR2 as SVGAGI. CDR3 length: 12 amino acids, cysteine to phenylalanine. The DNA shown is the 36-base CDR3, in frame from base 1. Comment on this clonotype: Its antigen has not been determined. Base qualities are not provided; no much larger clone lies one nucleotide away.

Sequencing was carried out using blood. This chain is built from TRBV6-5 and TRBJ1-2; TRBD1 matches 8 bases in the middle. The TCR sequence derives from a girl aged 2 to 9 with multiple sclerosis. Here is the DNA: TGTGCCAGCAGGGACAGGGTCTATGGCTACACCTTC. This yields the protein CASRDRVYGYTF.